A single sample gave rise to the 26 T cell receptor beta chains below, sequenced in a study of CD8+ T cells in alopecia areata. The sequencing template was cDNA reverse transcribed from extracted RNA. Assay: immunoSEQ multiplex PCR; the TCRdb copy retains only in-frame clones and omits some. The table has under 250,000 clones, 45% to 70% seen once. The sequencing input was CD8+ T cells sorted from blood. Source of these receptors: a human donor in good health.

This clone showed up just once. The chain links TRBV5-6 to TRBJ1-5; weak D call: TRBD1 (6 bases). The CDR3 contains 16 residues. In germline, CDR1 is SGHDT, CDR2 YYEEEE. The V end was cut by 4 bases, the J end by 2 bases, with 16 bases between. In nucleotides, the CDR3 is TGTGCCAGCAGCCTTGGGGGGGCAGGAGGCAATCAGCCCCAGCATTTT. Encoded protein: CASSLGGAGGNQPQHF.

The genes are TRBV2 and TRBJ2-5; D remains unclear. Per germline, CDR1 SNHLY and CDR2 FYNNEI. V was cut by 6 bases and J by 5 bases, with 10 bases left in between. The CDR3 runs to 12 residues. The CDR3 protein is CASRLGWETQYF. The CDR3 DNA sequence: TGTGCCAGCAGGCTGGGATGGGAGACCCAGTACTTC.

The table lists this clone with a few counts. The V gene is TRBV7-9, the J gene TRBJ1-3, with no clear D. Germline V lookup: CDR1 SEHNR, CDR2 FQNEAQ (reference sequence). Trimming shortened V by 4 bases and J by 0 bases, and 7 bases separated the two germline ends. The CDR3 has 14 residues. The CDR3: CASSSDLSGNTIYF. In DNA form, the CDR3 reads TGTGCCAGCAGCTCCGACCTCTCTGGAAACACCATATATTTT.

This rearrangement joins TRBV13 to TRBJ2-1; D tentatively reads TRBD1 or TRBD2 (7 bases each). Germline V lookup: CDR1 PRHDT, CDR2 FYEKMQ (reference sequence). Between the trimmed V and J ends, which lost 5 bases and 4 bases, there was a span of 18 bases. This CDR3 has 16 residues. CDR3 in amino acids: CASSPGGAGAYNEQFF. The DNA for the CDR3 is TGTGCCAGCAGCCCAGGGGGGGCAGGCGCTTACAATGAGCAGTTCTTC.

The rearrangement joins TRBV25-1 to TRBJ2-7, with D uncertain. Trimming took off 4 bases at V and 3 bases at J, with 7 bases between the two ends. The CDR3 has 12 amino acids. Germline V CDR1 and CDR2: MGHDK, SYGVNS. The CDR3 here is CASSANHYEQYF. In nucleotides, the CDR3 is TGTGCCAGCAGTGCCAACCACTACGAGCAGTACTTC.

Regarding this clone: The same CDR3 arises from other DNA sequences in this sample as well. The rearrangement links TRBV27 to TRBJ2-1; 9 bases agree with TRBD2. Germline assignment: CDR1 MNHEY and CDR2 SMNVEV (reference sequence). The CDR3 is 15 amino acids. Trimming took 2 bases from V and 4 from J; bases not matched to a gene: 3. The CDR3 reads CASSLGAGGYNEQFF. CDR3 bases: TGTGCCAGCAGTTTAGGAGCGGGGGGTTACAATGAGCAGTTCTTC.

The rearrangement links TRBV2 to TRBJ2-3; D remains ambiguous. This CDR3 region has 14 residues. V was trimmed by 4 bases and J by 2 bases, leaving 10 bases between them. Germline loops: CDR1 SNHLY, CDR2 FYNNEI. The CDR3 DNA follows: TGTGCCAGCAGTGCCGAAACCCCCACAGATACGCAGTATTTT. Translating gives CASSAETPTDTQYF.

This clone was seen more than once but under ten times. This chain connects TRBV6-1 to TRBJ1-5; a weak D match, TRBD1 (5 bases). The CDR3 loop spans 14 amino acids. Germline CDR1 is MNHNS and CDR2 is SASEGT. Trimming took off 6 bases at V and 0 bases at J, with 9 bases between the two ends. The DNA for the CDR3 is TGTGCCAGCAGGACAGAGGGTAGCAATCAGCCCCAGCATTTT. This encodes CASRTEGSNQPQHF.

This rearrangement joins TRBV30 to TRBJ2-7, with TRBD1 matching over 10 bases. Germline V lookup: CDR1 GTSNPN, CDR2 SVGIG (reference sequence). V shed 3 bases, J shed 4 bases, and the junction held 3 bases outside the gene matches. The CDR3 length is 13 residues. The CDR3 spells CAWRGDRGYEQYF. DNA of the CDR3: TGTGCCTGGAGGGGGGACAGGGGTTACGAGCAGTACTTC.

CDR3 in amino acids: CASSQGDFNEQFF. CDR3 sequence (DNA): TGCGCCAGCAGCCAAGGGGACTTCAATGAGCAGTTCTTC. This sequence joins TRBV4-1 and TRBJ2-1, with D tentatively TRBD2 (6 bases). There are 13 residues in the CDR3. V lost 1 base, J lost 6 bases, and 7 bases lay in between. In germline, CDR1 is MGHRA, CDR2 YSYEKL.

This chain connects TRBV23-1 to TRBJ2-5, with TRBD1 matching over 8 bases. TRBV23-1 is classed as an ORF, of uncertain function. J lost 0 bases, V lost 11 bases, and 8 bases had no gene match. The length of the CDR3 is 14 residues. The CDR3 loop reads CALLGQAYQETQYF. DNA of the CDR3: TGCGCCCTTTTGGGACAGGCGTACCAAGAGACCCAGTACTTC.

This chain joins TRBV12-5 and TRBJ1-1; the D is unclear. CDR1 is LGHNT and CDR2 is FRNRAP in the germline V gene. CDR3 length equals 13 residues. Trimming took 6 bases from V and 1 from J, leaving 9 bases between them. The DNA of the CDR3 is TGTGCTAGTGGGACCAACGGGAACACTGAAGCTTTCTTT. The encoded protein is CASGTNGNTEAFF.

The CDR3 coding sequence is TGCGCCAGCAGCCCGAAGCCTATGATAGGCGAGCAGTACTTC. This encodes CASSPKPMIGEQYF. The J gene is TRBJ2-7, the V gene TRBV4-1; D gene unclear. From germline, CDR1 is MGHRA and CDR2 YSYEKL. The CDR3 spans 14 residues. Trimming took 4 bases from V and 6 from J, leaving 16 bases between them.

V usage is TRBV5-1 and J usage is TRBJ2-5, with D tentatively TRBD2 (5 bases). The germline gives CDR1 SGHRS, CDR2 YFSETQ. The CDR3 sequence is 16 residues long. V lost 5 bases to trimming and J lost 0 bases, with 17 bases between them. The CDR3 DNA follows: TGCGCCAGCAGACCGGAGGCGCGGGCGTACCAAGAGACCCAGTACTTC. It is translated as CASRPEARAYQETQYF.

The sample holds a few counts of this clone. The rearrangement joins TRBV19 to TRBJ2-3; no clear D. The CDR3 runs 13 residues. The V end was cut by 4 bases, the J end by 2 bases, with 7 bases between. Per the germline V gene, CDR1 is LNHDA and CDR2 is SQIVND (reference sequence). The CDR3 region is CASSTWTTDTQYF. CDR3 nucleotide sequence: TGTGCCAGTAGTACCTGGACCACAGATACGCAGTATTTT.

The chain's CDR3 is CASGLPGQETQYF. The CDR3, as DNA: TGTGCCAGCGGACTTCCGGGACAAGAGACCCAGTACTTC. The gene calls are TRBV7-6 and TRBJ2-5; possible D gene TRBD2, 5 bases. V dropped 8 bases and J dropped 2 bases, with 12 bases sitting between them. In germline, CDR1 is SGHVS, CDR2 FNYEAQ. CDR3 length equals 13 residues.

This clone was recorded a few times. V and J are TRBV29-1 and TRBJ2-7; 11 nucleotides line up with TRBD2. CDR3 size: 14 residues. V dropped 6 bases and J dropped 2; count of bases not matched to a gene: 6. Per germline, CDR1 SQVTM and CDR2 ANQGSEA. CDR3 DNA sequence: TGCAGCGTGGAGGGGACTAGCGGTACCTACGAGCAGTACTTC. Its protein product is CSVEGTSGTYEQYF.

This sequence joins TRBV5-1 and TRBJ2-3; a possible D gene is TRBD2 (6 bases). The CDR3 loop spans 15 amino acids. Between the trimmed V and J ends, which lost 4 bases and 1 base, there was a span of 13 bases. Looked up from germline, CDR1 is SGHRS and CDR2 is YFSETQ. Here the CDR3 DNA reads TGCGCCAGCAGCCGTACCCCGGGGGGCACAGATACGCAGTATTTT. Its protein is CASSRTPGGTDTQYF.

The CDR3 nucleotides are TGTGCCAGCAGCTTAGCTAGTCGGTTAGATACGCAGTATTTT. Translated, it gives CASSLASRLDTQYF. The chain recombines TRBV11-2 with TRBJ2-3, with D unclear. Germline V lookup: CDR1 SGHAT, CDR2 FQNNGV. V lost 1 base and J lost 5, with 10 bases in between. The CDR3 length is 14 residues.

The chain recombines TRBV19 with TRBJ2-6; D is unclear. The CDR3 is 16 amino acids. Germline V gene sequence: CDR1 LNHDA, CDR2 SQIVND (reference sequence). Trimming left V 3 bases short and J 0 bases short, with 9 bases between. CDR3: CASSINGNSGANVLTF. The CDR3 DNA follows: TGTGCCAGTAGTATCAACGGCAACTCTGGGGCCAACGTCCTGACTTTC.

CDR3: CASSLDTEGGTGVTGELFF. The DNA of the CDR3 is TGTGCCAGCAGCTTAGATACGGAGGGCGGGACAGGGGTCACCGGGGAGCTGTTTTTT. The J gene is TRBJ2-2, the V gene TRBV7-8; 10 bases are a match to TRBD1. Trimming removed 1 base from V and 4 bases from J; junction bases left unmatched: 12. The germline V gene encodes CDR1 SGHVS and CDR2 FQNEAQ. This CDR3 is built from 19 residues. The full variable domain, in which reference TRBV7-8 and TRBJ2-2 provide the parts outside the CDR3, is GAGVSQSPRYKVAKRGQDVALRCDPISGHVSLFWYQQALGQGPEFLTYFQNEAQLDKSGLPSDRFFAERPEGSVSTLKIQRTQQEDSAVYLCASSLDTEGGTGVTGELFFGEGSRLTVL.

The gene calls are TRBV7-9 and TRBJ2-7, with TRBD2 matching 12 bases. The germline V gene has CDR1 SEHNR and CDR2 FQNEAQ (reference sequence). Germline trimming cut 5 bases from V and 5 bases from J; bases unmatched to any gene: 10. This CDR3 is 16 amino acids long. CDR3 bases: TGTGCCAGCAGCCCCCGGACTAGCGGGGCCTTGAACGAGCAGTACTTC. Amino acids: CASSPRTSGALNEQYF.

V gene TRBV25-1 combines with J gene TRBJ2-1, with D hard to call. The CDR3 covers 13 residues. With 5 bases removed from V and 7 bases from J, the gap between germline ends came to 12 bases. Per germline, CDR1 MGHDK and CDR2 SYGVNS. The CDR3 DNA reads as TGTGCCAGCAGTCCCGGAGAAGGGAATGAGCAGTTCTTC. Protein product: CASSPGEGNEQFF.

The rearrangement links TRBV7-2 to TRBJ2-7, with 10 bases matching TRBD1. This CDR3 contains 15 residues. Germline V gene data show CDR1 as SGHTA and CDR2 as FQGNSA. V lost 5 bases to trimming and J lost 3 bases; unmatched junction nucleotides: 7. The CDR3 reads CASSPLWTGGYEQYF. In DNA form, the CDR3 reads TGTGCCAGCAGCCCGCTATGGACAGGGGGCTACGAGCAGTACTTC. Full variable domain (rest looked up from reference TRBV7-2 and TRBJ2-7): GAGVSQSPSNKVTEKGKDVELRCDPISGHTALYWYRQSLGQGLEFLIYFQGNSAPDKSGLPSDRFSAERTGGSVSTLTIQRTQQEDSAVYLCASSPLWTGGYEQYFGPGTRLTVT.

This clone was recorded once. The CDR3 reads CASSEGQMGTYEQYF. CDR3 bases: TGTGCCAGCAGCGAAGGACAGATGGGGACCTACGAGCAGTACTTC. The chain couples TRBV7-2 to TRBJ2-7; TRBD1 might be the D (6 bases). V was trimmed by 5 bases and J by 2 bases, leaving 16 bases between them. The germline V gene encodes CDR1 SGHTA and CDR2 FQGNSA. This CDR3 has 15 residues.

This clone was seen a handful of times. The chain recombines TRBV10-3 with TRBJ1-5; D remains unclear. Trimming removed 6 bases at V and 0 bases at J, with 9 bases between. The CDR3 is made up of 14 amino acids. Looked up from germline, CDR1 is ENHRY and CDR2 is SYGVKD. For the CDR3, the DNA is TGTGCCATCAGGGGCGTGGATAGCAATCAGCCCCAGCATTTT. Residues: CAIRGVDSNQPQHF.